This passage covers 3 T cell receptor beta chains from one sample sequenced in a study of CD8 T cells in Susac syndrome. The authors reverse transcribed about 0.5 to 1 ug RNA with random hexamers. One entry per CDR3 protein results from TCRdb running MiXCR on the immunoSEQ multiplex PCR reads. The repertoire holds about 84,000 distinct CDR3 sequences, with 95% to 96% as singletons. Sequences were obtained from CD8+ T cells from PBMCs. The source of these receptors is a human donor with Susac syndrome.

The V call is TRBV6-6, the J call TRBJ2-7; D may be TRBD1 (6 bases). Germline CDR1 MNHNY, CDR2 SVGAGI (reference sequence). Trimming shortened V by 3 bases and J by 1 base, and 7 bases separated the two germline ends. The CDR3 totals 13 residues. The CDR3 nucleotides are TGTGCCAGCAGTTATGGACAGTCCTACGAGCAGTACTTC. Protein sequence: CASSYGQSYEQYF.

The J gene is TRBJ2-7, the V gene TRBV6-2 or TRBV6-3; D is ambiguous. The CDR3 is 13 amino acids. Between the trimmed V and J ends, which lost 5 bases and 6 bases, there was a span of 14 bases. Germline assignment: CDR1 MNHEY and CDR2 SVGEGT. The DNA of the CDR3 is TGTGCCAGCAGTGAGCCCCAGGATTTCGAGCAGTACTTC. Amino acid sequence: CASSEPQDFEQYF.

CDR3 DNA: TGTGCCAGTATGACAGGTTTACCGGGACAGGGTTTTGGAGAGAACTATGGCTACACCTTC. Translation: CASMTGLPGQGFGENYGYTF. The gene calls are TRBV19 and TRBJ1-2; 9 bases are shared with TRBD1. V gave up 7 bases and J gave up 2 bases; unmatched junction bases: 23. The length of the CDR3 is 20 residues. Germline CDR1 LNHDA, CDR2 SQIVND (reference sequence).